A single sample is the source of the 27 T cell receptor beta chains below, sequenced in a study of blood T cell repertoires in COVID-19 (dated by TCRdb to 2020 to 2022). Libraries were built with the immunoSEQ multiplex PCR assay. Here the immuneACCESS table is served through TCRdb, limited to in-frame sequences with V and J called. Missing clones are a known gap in these copies; in checked studies unresolved V genes cover under half, and the rest lacks a known reason. The sample table contains around 62,000 clones; only one count was recorded for around nine tenths of them. The ten largest account for roughly 1.2% of the sample. Sequences were obtained from peripheral blood. The receptors were gathered from a woman aged 55 to 70 with acute or convalescent COVID-19.

This clone was found once. V usage is TRBV7-2 and J usage is TRBJ2-1, with D perhaps TRBD2 (7 bases). Germline CDR1 SGHTA, CDR2 FQGNSA. V lost 5 bases, J lost 5 bases, and 22 bases lay in between. This CDR3 has 17 amino acids. Here the CDR3 reads CASSNMIGGLQDNEQFF. CDR3 bases: TGTGCCAGCAGCAACATGATCGGGGGGCTTCAAGACAATGAGCAGTTCTTC.

The genes are TRBV14 and TRBJ2-5, with 10 bases identical to TRBD1. CDR3 length equals 17 residues. Germline values: CDR1 SGHDN, CDR2 FVKESK. V lost 5 bases and J lost 7; bases outside the gene matches: 16. The CDR3 loop reads CASSSGTGVNGAGTQYF. CDR3 DNA: TGTGCCAGCAGCTCCGGGACAGGGGTGAATGGGGCCGGGACCCAGTACTTC.

The rearrangement uses TRBV10-3 and TRBJ1-2, with D possibly TRBD1 on 6 matching bases. CDR3 length: 14 residues. Germline V gene data show CDR1 as ENHRY and CDR2 as SYGVKD. V shed 6 bases and J shed 0 bases, with 11 bases lying between them. CDR3 sequence reads: CAIREDSTNYGYTF. The CDR3 coding sequence is TGTGCCATCAGGGAGGACAGTACTAACTATGGCTACACCTTC.

In its sample, this clone was seen a few times. This chain joins TRBV4-2 and TRBJ2-4; no firm D call. This CDR3 region has 14 residues. The V end lost 0 bases, the J end lost 5 bases, and 8 bases lay between the germline ends. Germline CDR1 LGHNA, CDR2 YNFKEQ. The CDR3 sequence is CASSQDRLENIQYF. The CDR3 DNA reads TGTGCCAGCAGCCAAGACAGGTTGGAAAACATTCAGTACTTC.

The chain is built from TRBV2 and TRBJ2-2; D is ambiguous. V was clipped by 3 bases and J by 7 bases, with 12 bases between them. Germline assignment: CDR1 SNHLY and CDR2 FYNNEI. This CDR3 is 14 amino acids long. The chain's CDR3 is CASSDRQNRGELFF. CDR3 DNA: TGTGCCAGCAGTGACAGGCAGAACCGCGGGGAGCTGTTTTTT. Looking up the rest from reference TRBV2 and TRBJ2-2 gives the full variable domain: EPEVTQTPSHQVTQMGQEVILRCVPISNHLYFYWYRQILGQKVEFLVSFYNNEISEKSEIFDDQFSVERPDGSNFTLKIRSTKLEDSAMYFCASSDRQNRGELFFGEGSRLTVL.

The V gene is TRBV20-1, the J gene TRBJ2-1, with a tentative D call TRBD2 (6 bases). Trimming took 3 bases from V and 2 from J, leaving 20 bases between them. Germline V gene sequence: CDR1 DFQATT, CDR2 SNEGSKA (reference sequence). This CDR3 has 17 amino acids. CDR3: CSASSGRGNHPYNEQFF. The DNA of the CDR3 is TGCAGTGCTAGTTCCGGGAGAGGGAATCACCCCTACAATGAGCAGTTCTTC.

The sample holds a few counts of this clone. The chain uses TRBV3-1 (or the pseudogene TRBV3-2) and TRBJ1-1; D possibly corresponds to TRBD1 (6 bases). CDR3 length equals 15 residues. Trimming took off 3 bases at V and 0 bases at J, with 11 bases between the two ends. Germline CDR1 reads LGHDT; CDR2 reads YNNKEL (reference sequence). The CDR3 spells CASSQGTSMNTEAFF. CDR3 nucleotide sequence: TGTGCCAGCAGCCAGGGGACATCCATGAACACTGAAGCTTTCTTT.

The chain joins TRBV12-3 or TRBV12-4 to TRBJ2-5; unclear D gene. The CDR3 sequence is 11 residues long. The germline V and J ends were trimmed by 5 bases and 4 bases, with 5 bases remaining between them. CDR3 residues: CASSGPETQYF. The CDR3 DNA reads TGTGCCAGCAGTGGGCCAGAGACCCAGTACTTC.

The chain couples TRBV19 to TRBJ2-2; TRBD2 matches 9 bases. The ends lost 10 bases at V and 0 bases at J; junction bases unmatched: 6. The CDR3 has 15 residues. Per the germline V gene, CDR1 is LNHDA and CDR2 is SQIVND (reference sequence). CDR3 residues: CATKTSGANTGELFF. The CDR3 coding sequence is TGTGCCACCAAGACTAGCGGCGCGAACACCGGGGAGCTGTTTTTT. The complete variable domain, with remaining parts taken from reference TRBV19 and TRBJ2-2, reads DGGITQSPKYLFRKEGQNVTLSCEQNLNHDAMYWYRQDPGQGLRLIYYSQIVNDFQKGDIAEGYSVSREKKESFPLTVTSAQKNPTAFYLCATKTSGANTGELFFGEGSRLTVL.

The V gene is TRBV5-5, the J gene TRBJ2-5; 9 bases fit TRBD2. V lost 4 bases and J lost 0; bases outside the gene matches: 16. The germline gives CDR1 SGHKS, CDR2 YYEKEE (reference sequence). This CDR3 is 19 amino acids long. CDR3 bases: TGTGCCAGCAGCGCCGGAAGATCTAGCGGGGACTCGTACCAAGAGACCCAGTACTTC. Translation: CASSAGRSSGDSYQETQYF.

This rearrangement joins TRBV9 to TRBJ1-6; D is unclear. Germline V gene sequence: CDR1 SGDLS, CDR2 YYNGEE. The CDR3 is 15 amino acids. With 3 bases removed from V and 7 bases from J, the gap between germline ends came to 14 bases. The CDR3 is CASSAGPDWNSPLHF. The CDR3 region has the DNA TGTGCCAGCAGCGCTGGACCGGACTGGAATTCACCCCTCCACTTT.

This clone was counted only a few times. The J gene is TRBJ1-2, the V gene TRBV7-3, with 7 nucleotides matching TRBD1. This CDR3 has 13 amino acids. Germline lookup yields CDR1 SGHTA and CDR2 FQGTGA. Trimming at V came to 1 base and at J to 7 bases, leaving 3 bases not matched to a gene. CDR3 region: CASSLRGGGGYTF. In nucleotides, the CDR3 is TGTGCCAGCAGCTTAAGAGGGGGCGGTGGCTACACCTTC.

The V gene is TRBV10-1, the J gene TRBJ2-3; TRBD2 matches at 8 bases. The CDR3 has 13 residues. Germline V gene sequence: CDR1 WNHNN, CDR2 SYGVQD (reference sequence). J lost 2 bases, V lost 9 bases, and 4 bases had no gene match. In DNA, the CDR3 is TGCGCCAGGCTAGCGGGCTCCACAGATACGCAGTATTTT. Translated, it gives CARLAGSTDTQYF.

This chain connects TRBV2 to TRBJ2-7; 8 positions match TRBD1. This CDR3 is built from 13 residues. Looked up from germline, CDR1 is SNHLY and CDR2 is FYNNEI. V lost 6 bases, J lost 5 bases, and 6 bases stayed unmatched. DNA of the CDR3: TGTGCCAGCAGACTGACAGGGGTGGACGAGCAGTACGTC. Its translation: CASRLTGVDEQYV.

V gene TRBV7-3 combines with J gene TRBJ1-1; unclear D gene. Germline V gives CDR1 SGHTA, CDR2 FQGTGA. V lost 5 bases and J 1 base, leaving 8 bases between the germline ends. This CDR3 spans 13 amino acids. CDR3 sequence reads: CASSHTENTEAFF. The DNA for the CDR3 is TGTGCCAGCAGCCATACAGAGAACACTGAAGCTTTCTTT. Complete variable domain (other parts from reference TRBV7-3 and TRBJ1-1): GAGVSQTPSNKVTEKGKYVELRCDPISGHTALYWYRQSLGQGPEFLIYFQGTGAADDSGLPNDRFFAVRPEGSVSTLKIQRTERGDSAVYLCASSHTENTEAFFGQGTRLTVV.

The gene calls are TRBV6-5 and TRBJ1-5, with D possibly matching TRBD1 (6 bases). Germline V gives CDR1 MNHEY, CDR2 SVGAGI. Trimming cost V 6 bases and J 5 bases, with 8 bases left between them. The CDR3 is made up of 12 amino acids. CDR3 sequence reads: CASRGHDQPQHF. In nucleotides, the CDR3 is TGTGCCAGCAGGGGACACGATCAGCCCCAGCATTTT.

The chain combines TRBV29-1 with TRBJ2-7, with D tentatively TRBD1 (7 bases). V was shortened by 3 bases and J by 2 bases, with 20 bases between the two germline ends. CDR3 length: 16 residues. Germline V gene sequence: CDR1 SQVTM, CDR2 ANQGSEA. The CDR3 DNA reads TGCAGCGTTGAGGTTGAAGGCGGGACAGCTACCTACGAGCAGTACGTC. Translated, it gives CSVEVEGGTATYEQYV.

The J gene is TRBJ2-7, the V gene TRBV11-2; 8 positions match TRBD1. This CDR3 has 14 residues. Germline trimming cut 3 bases from V and 5 bases from J; bases unmatched to any gene: 6. The V gene's germline CDR1 is SGHAT and CDR2 FQNNGV. The CDR3 DNA follows: TGTGCCAGCAGCTTGTGGACAGGGATCCACGAGCAGTACGTC. Protein product: CASSLWTGIHEQYV.

The chain couples TRBV2 to TRBJ2-3, with D possibly TRBD1 on 6 matching bases. The V gene's germline CDR1 is SNHLY and CDR2 FYNNEI. Between the trimmed V and J ends, which lost 6 bases and 1 base, there was a span of 11 bases. The CDR3 contains 14 residues. The CDR3 nucleotides are TGTGCCAGCAGGACAGGTCCTCGCACAGATACGCAGTATTTT. Translating it yields CASRTGPRTDTQYF.

The CDR3 loop is CSVEGTGAGELFF. The DNA of the CDR3 is TGCAGCGTTGAAGGGACAGGGGCCGGGGAGCTGTTTTTT. The chain carries TRBV29-1 and TRBJ2-2, with 9 bases aligning to TRBD1. Germline trimming cut 1 base from V and 6 bases from J; bases unmatched to any gene: 0. In germline, CDR1 is SQVTM, CDR2 ANQGSEA. This CDR3 region has 13 residues.

V gene TRBV20-1 combines with J gene TRBJ2-3, with 15 bases lining up with TRBD2. Germline values: CDR1 DFQATT, CDR2 SNEGSKA (reference sequence). The V gene end was trimmed by 3 bases and the J gene end by 3 bases; junction bases not matched to a gene: 7. This CDR3 is 17 amino acids long. DNA of the CDR3: TGCAGTGCTAGTGGGACTAGCGGGGGGCCGACTACAGATACGCAGTATTTT. Translation: CSASGTSGGPTTDTQYF.

This clone has a single count. The chain is built from TRBV9 and TRBJ2-7; TRBD1 might be the D (6 bases). CDR1 and CDR2 from the germline V gene are SGDLS and YYNGEE. The CDR3 loop spans 14 amino acids. The V and J ends lost 4 bases and 4 bases respectively, with 15 bases between them. CDR3: CASSPGLRGYEQYV. The DNA for the CDR3 is TGTGCCAGCAGCCCCGGTCTTAGGGGGTACGAGCAGTACGTC.

This chain joins TRBV30 and TRBJ2-2, with D perhaps TRBD1 (6 bases). CDR3 size: 15 residues. The V and J ends lost 3 bases and 0 bases respectively, with 11 bases between them. Germline V gene sequence: CDR1 GTSNPN, CDR2 SVGIG (reference sequence). The CDR3: CAWRRGFANTGELFF. DNA for the CDR3: TGTGCCTGGAGAAGGGGGTTCGCGAACACCGGGGAGCTGTTTTTT.

The chain couples TRBV15 to TRBJ2-7; no clear D. Looked up from germline, CDR1 is LNHNV and CDR2 is YYDKDF (reference sequence). The CDR3 contains 14 residues. V gave up 1 base and J gave up 1 base, with 8 bases separating them. CDR3 sequence: CATSRGRTSYEQYV. The CDR3 nucleotides read TGTGCCACCAGCAGAGGAAGAACTTCCTACGAGCAGTACGTC.

The CDR3 DNA follows: TGTGCCAGCCGACACAGCCTCAATGAGCAGTTCTTC. Translating gives CASRHSLNEQFF. The chain has TRBV28 and TRBJ2-1; no clear D. Per the germline V gene, CDR1 is MDHEN and CDR2 is SYDVKM. Deletions cut 8 bases from V and 6 bases from J, with 11 bases between. The CDR3 extends over 12 amino acids.

The chain is built from TRBV7-2 and TRBJ1-6, with no clear D. The germline CDR1 and CDR2 sequences are SGHTA and FQGNSA. The V and J ends lost 0 bases and 2 bases respectively, with 8 bases between them. The CDR3 sequence is 16 residues long. The CDR3 sequence: CASSLAGVPYNSPLHF. The CDR3 DNA reads TGTGCCAGCAGCTTAGCCGGGGTCCCCTATAATTCACCCCTCCACTTT.

The genes are TRBV27 and TRBJ2-5, with a tentative D call TRBD2 (6 bases). V dropped 3 bases and J dropped 4 bases, with 12 bases sitting between them. The CDR3 totals 14 residues. Germline V gene lookup returns CDR1 MNHEY and CDR2 SMNVEV (reference sequence). The CDR3 spells CASSFTGLGETQYF. CDR3 DNA: TGTGCCAGCAGTTTCACGGGACTCGGAGAGACCCAGTACTTC.